A single sample gave rise to the 20 T cell receptor beta chains below, sequenced in a study of cytotoxic CD8 clonotypes in ibrutinib-treated CLL. Assay used: immunoSEQ multiplex PCR; TCRdb lists only in-frame clones, some missing. The table lists hundreds of thousands of clones, 67% of them singletons. Sequencing was performed on PBMCs, taken after 36 months of ibrutinib treatment. The receptors derive from a human donor with chronic lymphocytic leukemia.

The chain links TRBV4-1 to TRBJ2-7; 10 bases map to TRBD1. From germline, CDR1 is MGHRA and CDR2 YSYEKL. J lost 8 bases, V lost 3 bases, and 13 bases had no gene match. The CDR3 is made up of 16 amino acids. The CDR3 nucleotides read TGCGCCAGCAGCCAGTACCGGGACAGGGGAATCAATAAGCAGTACTTC. Translated: CASSQYRDRGINKQYF.

The chain uses TRBV27 and TRBJ2-1; unclear D gene. The V end lost 4 bases, the J end lost 7 bases, and 14 bases lay between the germline ends. CDR1 and CDR2 (germline): MNHEY, SMNVEV (reference sequence). This CDR3 is built from 14 residues. This CDR3 is CASSSFSADNEQFF. The CDR3 region has the DNA TGTGCCAGCAGTTCCTTCAGTGCCGATAATGAGCAGTTCTTC.

This clone was picked up one time. This chain links TRBV27 with TRBJ2-7; TRBD1 aligns across 9 bases. The CDR3 runs to 14 residues. CDR1 MNHEY and CDR2 SMNVEV come from the germline V gene (reference sequence). Trimming cost V 7 bases and J 3 bases; bases outside gene matches: 7. The CDR3: CASNNRGRFYEQYF. The CDR3 DNA reads TGTGCCAGCAACAACAGGGGGCGCTTCTACGAGCAGTACTTC.

V gene TRBV7-3 combines with J gene TRBJ2-1; the D gene is possibly TRBD1 (6 bases). This CDR3 contains 13 residues. V lost 5 bases and J 12 bases, leaving 17 bases between the germline ends. CDR1 SGHTA and CDR2 FQGTGA come from the germline V gene. This CDR3 is CASSPSDSLLQFF. The CDR3 DNA reads as TGTGCCAGCAGCCCGTCGGACAGCCTTTTGCAGTTCTTC. Full variable domain (missing parts from reference TRBV7-3 and TRBJ2-1): GAGVSQTPSNKVTEKGKYVELRCDPISGHTALYWYRQSLGQGPEFLIYFQGTGAADDSGLPNDRFFAVRPEGSVSTLKIQRTERGDSAVYLCASSPSDSLLQFFGPGTRLTVL.

The CDR3 loop is CASSLSQGAQPQHF. Here the CDR3 DNA reads TGTGCCAGCAGCCTAAGTCAGGGGGCCCAGCCCCAGCATTTT. The chain employs TRBV7-6 and TRBJ1-5; 8 positions agree with TRBD1. The CDR3 is made up of 14 amino acids. With 5 bases clipped from V and 7 bases from J, the junction kept 7 bases outside the gene matches. The germline CDR1 and CDR2 sequences are SGHVS and FNYEAQ.

This clone has a handful of counts. V is TRBV10-3 and J is TRBJ2-2; perhaps TRBD1 as D (6 bases). CDR3 size: 13 residues. The germline V gene has CDR1 ENHRY and CDR2 SYGVKD. Trimming took 3 bases from V and 6 from J, leaving 8 bases between them. The CDR3 nucleotides read TGTGCCATCAGTGAAGACAGGTCCGGGGAGCTGTTTTTT. Translating gives CAISEDRSGELFF.

This clone was observed a handful of times. The chain combines TRBV6-5 with TRBJ2-2; 8 bases agree with TRBD1. The CDR3 consists of 16 residues. CDR1 is MNHEY and CDR2 is SVGAGI in the germline V gene. Losses at the gene ends were 4 bases for V and 7 bases for J; bases not matched to a gene: 11. CDR3: CASSSTADRGDGELFF. The CDR3 DNA reads TGTGCCAGCAGTTCCACCGCAGACAGGGGTGACGGGGAGCTGTTTTTT.

This clone has only a few counts. V is TRBV7-9 and J is TRBJ2-2, with 11 bases matching TRBD2. Losses at the gene ends were 4 bases for V and 4 bases for J; bases not matched to a gene: 8. CDR1 is SEHNR and CDR2 is FQNEAQ in the germline V gene (reference sequence). The CDR3 consists of 17 residues. The CDR3: CASSSSGTSGSTGELFF. For the CDR3, the DNA is TGTGCCAGCAGCTCCTCCGGGACTAGCGGATCCACCGGGGAGCTGTTTTTT. The full variable domain, rest sourced from reference TRBV7-9 and TRBJ2-2, is DTGVSQNPRHKITKRGQNVTFRCDPISEHNRLYWYRQTLGQGPEFLTYFQNEAQLEKSRLLSDRFSAERPKGSFSTLEIQRTEQGDSAMYLCASSSSGTSGSTGELFFGEGSRLTVL.

This chain joins TRBV25-1 and TRBJ2-2; 10 nucleotides match TRBD1. V lost 5 bases and J lost 3; bases outside the gene matches: 9. Per the germline V gene, CDR1 is MGHDK and CDR2 is SYGVNS. The CDR3 is 17 amino acids. The CDR3: CASSKRQGALDTGELFF. The DNA of the CDR3 is TGTGCCAGCAGTAAGCGACAGGGGGCGCTGGACACCGGGGAGCTGTTTTTT.

The J gene is TRBJ2-2, the V gene TRBV7-3; D is unresolved. The V end lost 3 bases, the J end lost 7 bases, and 9 bases lay between the germline ends. The CDR3 spans 13 residues. Germline lookup yields CDR1 SGHTA and CDR2 FQGTGA. CDR3 residues: CASSFSVDGELFF. CDR3 DNA sequence: TGTGCCAGCAGCTTCAGCGTTGACGGGGAGCTGTTTTTT.

Turning to this clone: Other DNA sequences in the sample encode the same CDR3. The DNA of the CDR3 is TGTGCCAGCAGCAGGGGTGGTCAAGAGACCCAGTACTTC. It codes for CASSRGGQETQYF. This sequence joins TRBV6-5 and TRBJ2-5, with D perhaps matching TRBD1 (6 bases). The ends were cut back, 6 bases at V and 2 bases at J, with 10 bases in the middle. Germline-derived CDR1 and CDR2 are MNHEY and SVGAGI. This CDR3 contains 13 residues.

This clone was picked up a small number of times. The chain combines TRBV20-1 with TRBJ2-7; D unclear. V lost 5 bases and J lost 7, with 9 bases in between. The CDR3 totals 10 residues. The V gene's germline CDR1 is DFQATT and CDR2 SNEGSKA (reference sequence). CDR3 loop: CSALKWEQYF. For the CDR3, the DNA is TGCAGTGCTCTGAAATGGGAGCAGTACTTC.

This clone was counted between two and nine times. The chain uses TRBV6-6 and TRBJ1-1; D remains unclear. V was pared by 6 bases and J by 3 bases, with 11 bases between. CDR1 MNHNY and CDR2 SVGAGI come from the germline V gene (reference sequence). This CDR3 spans 13 amino acids. The CDR3: CASRARLHTEAFF. The CDR3 bases are TGTGCCAGCAGGGCCCGCCTCCACACTGAAGCTTTCTTT.

This clone was seen only a few times. The chain links TRBV23-1 to TRBJ2-7; no definite D call. TRBV23-1 is an ORF, and what it does is uncertain. Between the trimmed V and J ends, which lost 5 bases and 6 bases, there was a span of 8 bases. The CDR3 totals 11 residues. The CDR3 here is CASSSPTEQYF. The CDR3 coding sequence is TGCGCCAGCAGTTCCCCGACCGAGCAGTACTTC.

The chain is built from TRBV6-5 and TRBJ2-7, with D perhaps matching TRBD1 or TRBD2 (5 bases each). The germline V and J ends were trimmed by 3 bases and 0 bases, with 15 bases remaining between them. Germline CDR1 is MNHEY and CDR2 is SVGAGI. The CDR3 totals 16 residues. The CDR3 DNA follows: TGTGCCAGCAGTTATTACGGGGCCTTCTCCTCCTACGAGCAGTACTTC. This gives the protein CASSYYGAFSSYEQYF.

The rearrangement uses TRBV12-5 and TRBJ2-6; 8 bases are a match to TRBD1. The CDR3 has 16 residues. Unmatched junction bases numbered 4, after V lost 2 bases and J lost 4 bases. The germline CDR1 and CDR2 sequences are LGHNT and FRNRAP. This CDR3 is CASGLTTGVGANVLTF. The CDR3 nucleotides read TGTGCTAGTGGTTTGACGACAGGGGTCGGGGCCAACGTCCTGACTTTC.

This clone was found once. CDR3 DNA sequence: TGTGCCAGCAGCCGGAGAAGGGGGGCCGGAAACACCATATATTTT. Amino acids: CASSRRRGAGNTIYF. This chain uses TRBV5-6 with TRBJ1-3; weak D call: TRBD1 (6 bases). This CDR3 has 15 amino acids. Germline CDR1 SGHDT, CDR2 YYEEEE. V lost 4 bases, J lost 4 bases, and 15 bases lay in between.

The chain recombines TRBV7-7 with TRBJ2-7; D gene unclear. V lost 3 bases and J lost 2, with 8 bases in between. The CDR3 extends over 13 amino acids. Germline V gene data show CDR1 as SSHAT and CDR2 as FNYEAQ (reference sequence). CDR3 DNA sequence: TGTGCCAGCAGCTTTGGGTTTACCTACGAGCAGTACTTC. Protein product: CASSFGFTYEQYF.

The CDR3, as DNA: TGCGCCAGCAGTTCACCCGTCAAAAACATTCAGTACTTC. It encodes CASSSPVKNIQYF. The chain is built from TRBV5-1 and TRBJ2-4; D uncertain. The ends were cut back, 5 bases at V and 3 bases at J, with 9 bases in the middle. The V gene's germline CDR1 is SGHRS and CDR2 YFSETQ. This CDR3 has 13 amino acids.

The chain employs TRBV4-1 and TRBJ1-2; no clear D gene. Germline lookup yields CDR1 MGHRA and CDR2 YSYEKL. The CDR3 covers 17 residues. V was trimmed by 0 bases and J by 3 bases, leaving 17 bases between them. CDR3 DNA: TGCGCCAGCAGCCAAGATTTGATGCGGCAGCGAGACTATGGCTACACCTTC. This sequence encodes CASSQDLMRQRDYGYTF.